This TCR beta chain was recovered during a study of blood T cell repertoires in COVID-19. Looking at the study overall: T cells, B-cell-depleted T cells, or PBMCs supplied cDNA or gDNA.

Germline values: CDR1 GTSNPN, CDR2 SVGIG (reference sequence). V dropped 3 bases and J dropped 8; count of bases not matched to a gene: 10. CDR3 length: 14 residues. As processed by the authors: Counts of nucleated cells, estimated from reference gene primer amplification, were obtained. This table comes from immunoSEQ multiplex PCR, and its TCRdb copy is limited to in-frame clones, with some not included. V, J and clone size are those of that table, while D and trimming were read from the DNA. The data hold about 170,000 clones, with 75% to 90% observed a single time. The chain has TRBV30 and TRBJ1-2, with 9 bases lining up with TRBD1. The sample taken for sequencing was peripheral blood. The receptor was isolated from a human donor with acute or convalescent COVID-19. The donor label of this sample is uncertain. The CDR3 loop is CAWRHSTGGKGYTF. The CDR3 nucleotides read TGTGCCTGGAGGCATTCGACAGGGGGAAAAGGCTACACCTTC.